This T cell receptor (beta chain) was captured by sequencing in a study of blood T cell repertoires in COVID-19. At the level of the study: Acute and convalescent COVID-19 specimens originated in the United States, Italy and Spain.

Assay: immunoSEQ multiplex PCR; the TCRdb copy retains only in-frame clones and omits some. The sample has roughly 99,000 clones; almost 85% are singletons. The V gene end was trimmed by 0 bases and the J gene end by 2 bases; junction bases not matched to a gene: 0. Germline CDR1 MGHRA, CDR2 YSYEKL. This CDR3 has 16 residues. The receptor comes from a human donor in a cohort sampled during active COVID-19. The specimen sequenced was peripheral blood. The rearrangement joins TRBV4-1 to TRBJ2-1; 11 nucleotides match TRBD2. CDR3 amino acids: CASSQEGLAAYNEQFF. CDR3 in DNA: TGCGCCAGCAGCCAAGAGGGACTAGCGGCCTACAATGAGCAGTTCTTC.